This T cell receptor beta chain was identified during a study of OX40 agonist ivuxolimab in advanced cancers. Study-level information: A diagnosis of hepatocellular carcinoma, melanoma, renal cell or head and neck cancer was present in dose-escalation patients.

The CDR3 has 15 residues. V was trimmed by 5 bases and J by 6 bases, leaving 18 bases between them. The germline CDR1 and CDR2 sequences are SGHNT and YYREEE (reference sequence). Data came from immunoSEQ multiplex PCR; TCRdb stores just in-frame clones and leaves some out. The table records roughly 89,000 clones, just over 90% of them present only once. This sample comprised CD4+ or CD8+ T cells sorted from blood, obtained in a trial of the OX40 agonist ivuxolimab. The clonotype was recovered from an adult with an advanced solid tumor such as melanoma, head and neck, liver or kidney cancer. The chain carries TRBV5-4 and TRBJ2-1; D possibly corresponds to TRBD1 (7 bases). This CDR3 reads CASSPGTETSNEQFF. The CDR3 DNA reads TGTGCCAGCAGTCCCGGGACAGAGACTAGCAATGAGCAGTTCTTC.